The 2 T cell receptor beta chains below were found in one sample sequenced in a study of T cell changes during pregnancy in multiple sclerosis. Profiling relied on immunoSEQ multiplex PCR, and the TCRdb table lists in-frame clones only, not all of them. The repertoire consists of under 55,000 clones, with roughly nine tenths occurring once and the leading ten covering more than 8.5%. The sequencing here drew on CD8+ T cells from peripheral blood mononuclear cells, taken after pregnancy. These receptor sequences come from a female donor with multiple sclerosis, enrolled in a pregnancy study.

The rearrangement links TRBV27 to TRBJ2-1; D may be TRBD1 (6 bases). The CDR3 contains 17 residues. Trimming pared 1 base from V and 6 bases from J, leaving 19 bases between. Germline assignment: CDR1 MNHEY and CDR2 SMNVEV (reference sequence). This CDR3 is CASSLLSGVLGFNEQFF. Written as DNA, the CDR3 is TGTGCCAGCAGTTTATTATCAGGGGTACTAGGGTTCAATGAGCAGTTCTTC.

The gene calls are TRBV10-3 and TRBJ1-2; TRBD1 aligns across 8 bases. The trim removed 7 bases at V and 8 bases at J, leaving 12 bases unmatched. Germline V gene lookup returns CDR1 ENHRY and CDR2 SYGVKD. The CDR3 totals 14 residues. CDR3 sequence: CAIKKLGQGEGYTF. In DNA form, the CDR3 reads TGTGCCATCAAAAAGTTAGGACAGGGTGAAGGCTACACCTTC.